These T cell receptor beta chains were read from a single sample in a study of Ad26.COV2.S vaccination and SARS-CoV-2 variants. Produced via immunoSEQ multiplex PCR; TCRdb's table is partial and in-frame only. Of some 180,000 clones detected, around nine tenths appear once; the ten largest clones hold over 4.5%. The input for sequencing was peripheral blood, taken after recovery from COVID-19. Receptors originate from a human donor who had recovered from COVID-19. The CDR3 runs from the conserved cysteine through the conserved F or W. D genes are given only for firm matches. Size values are once, few and many counts, or a class for expanded clones, and some rows have none.

V,J,D,size,CDR3,DNA
TRBV11-2,TRBJ1-4,-,-,CASSLGAATEKLFF,TGTGCCAGCAGCTTAGGGGCCGCGACTGAAAAACTGTTTTTT
TRBV27,TRBJ2-5,-,few,CASSFGPYYQETQYF,TGTGCCAGCAGTTTTGGACCTTATTACCAAGAGACCCAGTACTTC
TRBV28,TRBJ2-7,-,-,CASTPRAYAYEQYF,TGTGCCAGCACCCCCCGGGCCTACGCCTACGAGCAGTACTTC
TRBV6-1,TRBJ2-3,-,once,CASSERGTFTDTQYF,TGTGCCAGCAGTGAACGGGGCACCTTCACAGATACGCAGTATTTT
TRBV5-5,TRBJ2-7,-,-,CASSLLAGTDWPYEQYF,TGTGCCAGCAGCTTGTTGGCCGGGACGGATTGGCCCTACGAGCAGTACTTC
TRBV30,TRBJ1-2,-,-,CAWRDPYGYTF,TGTGCCTGGAGGGACCCCTATGGCTACACCTTC
TRBV21-1,TRBJ2-1,-,-,CASSGPSGPYNEQFF,TGTGCCAGCAGCGGACCTAGCGGCCCCTACAATGAGCAGTTCTTC
TRBV6-5,TRBJ1-1,-,-,CASSYSQRNTEAFF,TGTGCCAGCAGTTATTCTCAGAGGAACACTGAAGCTTTCTTT
TRBV6-2/TRBV6-3,TRBJ1-1,-,-,CASSYGFRGTEAFF,TGTGCCAGCAGTTATGGGTTCCGCGGGACTGAAGCTTTCTTT
TRBV5-6,TRBJ2-7,TRBD1,-,CASSQGAGGYEQYF,TGTGCCAGCAGCCAAGGTGCAGGGGGTTACGAGCAGTACTTC
TRBV10-3,TRBJ1-2,-,-,CAIRPLKGGYTF,TGTGCCATCAGGCCCTTAAAAGGGGGCTACACCTTC
TRBV10-1,TRBJ2-2,-,few,CASSGTNTGELFF,TGCGCCAGCAGCGGGACCAACACCGGGGAGCTGTTTTTT
TRBV13,TRBJ2-1,-,-,CASSPERGDVHSDSYNEQFF,TGTGCCAGCAGCCCGGAAAGGGGTGATGTTCATTCCGACTCCTACAATGAGCAGTTCTTC
TRBV18,TRBJ1-1,-,few,CASSPLGGTEAFF,TGTGCCAGCTCACCACTGGGCGGCACTGAAGCTTTCTTT
TRBV29-1,TRBJ2-7,TRBD1,once,CSVEQGDDEQYF,TGCAGCGTTGAACAGGGGGATGACGAGCAGTACTTC
TRBV9,TRBJ1-6,-,-,CASSAQTGGAPLHF,TGTGCCAGCAGCGCACAGACAGGTGGGGCACCCCTCCACTTT
TRBV6-5,TRBJ2-1,-,-,CASSSDVRTLVGEQFF,TGTGCCAGCAGTTCGGACGTTCGGACCTTGGTAGGTGAGCAGTTCTTC
TRBV7-6,TRBJ2-1,-,-,CASSSLSVESSYNEQFF,TGTGCCAGCAGCTCTCTATCGGTTGAGAGCTCCTACAATGAGCAGTTCTTC
TRBV6-1,TRBJ2-7,-,few,CASSEPRPGLSYEQYF,TGTGCCAGCAGTGAACCTCGGCCCGGGCTTTCCTACGAGCAGTACTTC
TRBV30,TRBJ1-4,-,-,CAWSVGVEKLFF,TGTGCCTGGAGTGTGGGAGTTGAAAAACTGTTTTTT
TRBV27,TRBJ1-1,-,-,CASSLEHPVMEAFF,TGTGCCAGCAGTTTGGAGCACCCGGTAATGGAAGCTTTCTTT
TRBV6-5,TRBJ2-1,-,-,CASTTRYNEQFF,TGTGCCAGCACTACTAGATACAATGAGCAGTTCTTC
TRBV24-1,TRBJ2-5,TRBD1,-,CATSDLARGPVETQYF,TGTGCCACCAGTGATTTAGCCAGGGGGCCGGTAGAGACCCAGTACTTC
TRBV9,TRBJ2-3,TRBD2,-,CASSGWGDGIGTSGASTDTQYF,TGTGCCAGCAGCGGATGGGGGGACGGCATTGGGACTAGCGGGGCTAGCACAGATACGCAGTATTTT
TRBV5-4,TRBJ2-2,-,-,CASSGGGQTGELFF,TGTGCCAGCAGCGGGGGGGGACAGACCGGGGAGCTGTTTTTT
TRBV5-1,TRBJ1-2,-,-,CASSIGPNNYGYTF,TGCGCCAGCAGCATAGGACCAAATAACTATGGCTACACCTTC
TRBV4-2,TRBJ2-7,TRBD2,-,CASSPRGGTVYEQYF,TGTGCCAGCAGCCCGCGGGGGGGGACAGTCTACGAGCAGTACTTC
TRBV30,TRBJ1-1,-,-,CAWRTGTNTEAFF,TGTGCCTGGCGAACAGGGACGAACACTGAAGCTTTCTTT